The rows below give T cell receptor beta chains drawn from one sample of a study of PD-1 blockade in classical Hodgkin lymphoma. The protocol was immunoSEQ multiplex PCR, while the TCRdb copy is restricted to in-frame clones and leaves out a portion. The sample has 40,000 to 55,000 clones, about 80% seen once. The material sequenced was peripheral blood mononuclear cells (PBMCs), taken before the fourth cycle of nivolumab. The receptors come from a human donor with classical Hodgkin lymphoma. Each CDR3 is given with its conserved first and last residue. A D gene is named only where the DNA matches it firmly. A row's size may be missing; if present it is once, few, many or a size class.

v_gene	d_gene	j_gene	abundance	CDR3aa	CDR3nt
TRBV6-1	-	TRBJ2-7	once	CASSEISGGLAPTRQYF	TGTGCCAGCAGTGAAATATCCGGGGGTCTAGCGCCTACGAGGCAGTACTTC
TRBV25-1	TRBD2	TRBJ2-5	-	CASTQSGAGGPRETQYF	TGTGCCAGCACCCAAAGTGGGGCGGGAGGGCCTCGGGAGACCCAGTACTTC
TRBV5-1	-	TRBJ2-7	few	CASSLGGVAAYEQYF	TGCGCCAGCAGCTTGGGAGGGGTAGCAGCCTACGAGCAGTACTTC
TRBV18	-	TRBJ2-3	once	CASEWGGADTQYF	TGTGCCAGCGAGTGGGGGGGCGCAGATACGCAGTATTTT
TRBV19	-	TRBJ2-5	-	CASSDLRETQYF	TGTGCCAGTAGTGACCTGCGAGAGACCCAGTACTTC
TRBV10-3	TRBD2	TRBJ2-5	-	CAISELLAGGQETQYF	TGTGCCATCAGTGAGTTGCTAGCGGGGGGCCAAGAGACCCAGTACTTC
TRBV7-2	TRBD2	TRBJ2-3	-	CASSLVGTSGTDTQYF	TGTGCCAGCAGCTTAGTCGGGACTAGCGGCACAGATACGCAGTATTTT
TRBV6-5	-	TRBJ2-3	-	CASSSPRPADTQYF	TGTGCCAGCAGTTCCCCTCGACCCGCTGATACGCAGTATTTT
TRBV5-1	-	TRBJ1-1	-	CASSLGGDTEAFF	TGCGCCAGCAGCTTGGGCGGGGACACTGAAGCTTTCTTT
TRBV7-6	TRBD2	TRBJ2-7	-	CASAALAGGNEQYF	TGTGCCAGCGCAGCACTAGCGGGGGGTAACGAGCAGTACTTC
TRBV7-3	-	TRBJ2-5	-	CASSPRDRTQETQYF	TGTGCCAGCAGCCCCAGAGACAGAACTCAAGAGACCCAGTACTTC
TRBV7-2	-	TRBJ2-2	once	CASSPGTVNTGELFF	TGTGCCAGCAGCCCCGGGACGGTGAACACCGGGGAGCTGTTTTTT
TRBV6-1	-	TRBJ2-1	-	CASSDLPSSYNEQFF	TGTGCCAGCAGTGACTTACCGAGCTCCTACAATGAGCAGTTCTTC
TRBV6-5	-	TRBJ2-1	-	CASSYVLTGWGEQFF	TGTGCCAGCAGTTACGTGTTGACGGGGTGGGGTGAGCAGTTCTTC
TRBV29-1	TRBD1	TRBJ1-1	-	CSVHLTGANTEAFF	TGCAGCGTCCACCTGACAGGGGCGAACACTGAAGCTTTCTTT
TRBV29-1	-	TRBJ2-3	-	CSVEPSFPDTQYF	TGCAGCGTTGAACCCTCATTTCCAGATACGCAGTATTTT
TRBV19	TRBD1	TRBJ1-4	-	CASSATGGGNEKLFF	TGTGCCAGTAGTGCAACAGGGGGGGGGAATGAAAAACTGTTTTTT
TRBV5-4	-	TRBJ1-3	once	CASSQIDTSGNTIYF	TGTGCCAGCAGCCAGATCGACACATCGGGAAACACCATATATTTT
TRBV9	-	TRBJ2-1	-	CASSPRGVSSYNEQFF	TGTGCCAGCAGCCCCCGAGGGGTTTCGTCATACAATGAGCAGTTCTTC
TRBV27	-	TRBJ1-6	-	CASSLTGIPYNSPLHF	TGTGCCAGCAGTTTAACGGGGATCCCCTATAATTCACCCCTCCACTTT
TRBV6-5	-	TRBJ2-5	many	CASSSHSGNLETQYF	TGTGCCAGCAGTTCGCACAGTGGTAATTTGGAGACCCAGTACTTC
TRBV5-4	-	TRBJ2-5	-	CASSLRQSVETQYF	TGTGCCAGCAGCTTGCGACAGTCAGTGGAGACCCAGTACTTC
TRBV5-1	-	TRBJ1-2	-	CASSLIGEGGYTF	TGCGCCAGCAGCTTGATAGGAGAGGGTGGCTACACCTTC
TRBV9	-	TRBJ1-1	-	CASSVGQGYEAFF	TGTGCCAGCAGCGTAGGGCAGGGTTATGAAGCTTTCTTT
TRBV6-1	TRBD2	TRBJ2-5	-	CASSEPREGKETQYF	TGTGCCAGCAGTGAACCCAGGGAGGGGAAAGAGACCCAGTACTTC
TRBV6-5	-	TRBJ1-2	-	CASSYSRGGADGYTF	TGTGCCAGCAGTTACTCGAGGGGGGGCGCAGATGGCTACACCTTC
TRBV12-5	TRBD1	TRBJ1-1	-	CASGWDPGTGGSKAFF	TGTGCTAGTGGTTGGGATCCGGGGACAGGGGGTTCCAAAGCTTTCTTT
TRBV4-1	-	TRBJ1-1	few	CASTSWGLNTEAFF	TGCGCCAGCACCTCATGGGGTCTCAACACTGAAGCTTTCTTT
TRBV5-1	TRBD1	TRBJ2-2	-	CASSPRTGGDTGELFF	TGCGCCAGCAGCCCTCGGACAGGGGGAGACACCGGGGAGCTGTTTTTT
TRBV5-4	-	TRBJ2-3	-	CASSLEAGHTQYF	TGTGCCAGCAGCTTGGAGGCCGGCCATACGCAGTATTTT
TRBV6-5	TRBD2	TRBJ2-7	-	CASSSREVLSYEQYF	TGTGCCAGCAGTTCCCGGGAGGTCCTCTCCTACGAGCAGTACTTC
TRBV28	-	TRBJ2-7	-	CASSTPGSSYEQYF	TGTGCCAGCAGTACGCCGGGCAGCTCCTACGAGCAGTACTTC
TRBV19	-	TRBJ1-2	-	CASRCTYGYTF	TGTGCCAGTAGGTGTACCTATGGCTACACCTTC
TRBV13	-	TRBJ2-2	-	CASSFISGELFF	TGTGCCAGCAGCTTCATATCCGGGGAGCTGTTTTTT
TRBV6-5	TRBD1	TRBJ2-7	-	CASRLRDRFSYEQYF	TGTGCCAGCAGATTACGGGACAGGTTCTCCTACGAGCAGTACTTC
TRBV6-5	-	TRBJ1-1	-	CASSPLSAGNTEAFF	TGTGCCAGCAGCCCTCTCTCTGCAGGGAACACTGAAGCTTTCTTT
TRBV5-4	-	TRBJ2-3	-	CASSPGGVGDTQYF	TGTGCCAGCAGCCCAGGGGGGGTCGGGGATACGCAGTATTTT
TRBV7-8	TRBD2	TRBJ2-7	-	CASSLAILAGNYEQYF	TGTGCCAGCAGCTTAGCTATCCTAGCGGGAAACTACGAGCAGTACTTC
TRBV27	TRBD1	TRBJ2-1	-	CASSATGGNEQFF	TGTGCCAGCAGTGCTACAGGGGGGAATGAGCAGTTCTTC
TRBV7-3	-	TRBJ1-1	-	CASSFQGIESTEAFF	TGTGCCAGCAGCTTCCAGGGGATCGAGAGCACTGAAGCTTTCTTT
TRBV27	-	TRBJ2-7	-	CATRPSGGREQYF	TGTGCCACCCGACCGTCCGGGGGACGCGAGCAGTACTTC
TRBV18	-	TRBJ2-1	-	CASSPRIGSYNEQFF	TGTGCCAGCTCACCCCGAATAGGCTCCTACAATGAGCAGTTCTTC
TRBV19	-	TRBJ1-5	-	CASYFQGSGSNQPQHF	TGTGCCAGTTACTTTCAGGGGAGTGGTAGCAATCAGCCCCAGCATTTT
TRBV9	-	TRBJ2-7	-	CASSGVGSYEQYF	TGTGCCAGCAGCGGAGTAGGGTCCTACGAGCAGTACTTC
TRBV12-5	-	TRBJ2-1	-	CASHPRDWAYNEQFF	TGTGCTAGCCACCCCCGGGACTGGGCCTACAATGAGCAGTTCTTC
TRBV7-2	TRBD1	TRBJ2-3	-	CASSSRGLRDTQYF	TGTGCCAGCAGCTCCAGGGGGCTAAGGGATACGCAGTATTTT
TRBV5-1	TRBD2	TRBJ2-5	-	CASSPAGMAGGGETQYF	TGCGCCAGCAGCCCCGCCGGTATGGCGGGAGGTGGCGAGACCCAGTACTTC
TRBV6-5	TRBD1	TRBJ2-7	-	CASSSGQGASYEQYF	TGTGCCAGCAGTTCTGGACAGGGGGCCTCGTACGAGCAGTACTTC
TRBV19	-	TRBJ2-2	-	CASSILANTGELFF	TGTGCCAGTAGTATTCTCGCGAACACCGGGGAGCTGTTTTTT